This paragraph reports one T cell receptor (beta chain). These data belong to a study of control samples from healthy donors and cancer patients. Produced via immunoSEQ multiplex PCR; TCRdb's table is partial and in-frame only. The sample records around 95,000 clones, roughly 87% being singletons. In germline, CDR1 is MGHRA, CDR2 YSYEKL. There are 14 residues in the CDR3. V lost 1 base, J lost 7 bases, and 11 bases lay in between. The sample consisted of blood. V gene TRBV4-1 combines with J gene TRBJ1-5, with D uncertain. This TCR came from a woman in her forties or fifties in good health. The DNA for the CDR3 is TGCGCCAGCAGCCAAGTTGGGGTTCACCAGCCCCAGCATTTT. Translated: CASSQVGVHQPQHF.